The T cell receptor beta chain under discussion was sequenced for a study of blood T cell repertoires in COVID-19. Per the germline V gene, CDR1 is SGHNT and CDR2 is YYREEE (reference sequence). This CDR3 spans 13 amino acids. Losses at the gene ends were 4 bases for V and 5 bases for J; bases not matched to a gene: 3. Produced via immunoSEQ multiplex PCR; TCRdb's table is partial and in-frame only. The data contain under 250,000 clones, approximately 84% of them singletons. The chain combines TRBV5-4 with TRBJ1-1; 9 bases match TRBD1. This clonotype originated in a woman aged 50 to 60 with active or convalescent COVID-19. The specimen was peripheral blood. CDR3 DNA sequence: TGTGCCAGCAGCGGACAGGGGAGGACTGAAGCTTTCTTT. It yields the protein CASSGQGRTEAFF.